There are a few counts of the clone carrying this T cell receptor beta chain. Antigen: not known. These data come from a study of response to subunit inactivated influenza vaccine. Study findings and constraints: New T cells are recruited in small numbers by each seasonal influenza vaccination, according to the authors' suggestion.

Each CDR3 protein is one row after TCRdb ran MiXCR on the RT-PCR reads. The table lists fewer than 700,000 distinct CDR3 sequences, under 15% of them singletons. V was clipped by 6 bases and J by 5 bases; unmatched bases: 6. The CDR3 length is 15 residues. The material was PBMCs from blood, obtained 45 days after vaccination. This TCR was recovered from a man in his fifties who received an inactivated influenza vaccine. V gene TRBV12-3 or TRBV12-4 combines with J gene TRBJ2-2; 10 bases agree with TRBD1. DNA of the CDR3: TGTGCCAGCAGGCACCGGACAGGGGGTACCGGGGAGCTGTTTTTT. Translating it yields CASRHRTGGTGELFF.